This T cell receptor (beta chain) was found in a study of T cells in Graves' hyperthyroidism and ophthalmopathy. Researchers amplified the TCR beta CDR3 regions from RNA transcripts. Researchers ran a first-round RT-PCR on the TCR CDR3 using the HTBI primer set. TCRdb re-called the multiplex PCR reads through MiXCR, storing one row per CDR3 protein. Among under 400,000 distinct CDR3 sequences listed, approximately 14% were seen once. Study-wide results and caveats: Researchers found most expanded thyroid clonotypes above 0.001 in blood as well.

As concerns this clonotype: Its matching antigen is unknown. A much larger clone sits a single nucleotide away, making a read error possible.

V lost 3 bases and J lost 6, with 17 bases in between. This CDR3 spans 16 amino acids. The germline V gene encodes CDR1 MNHGY and CDR2 SVAAGI. Hyperthyroidism of Graves' type that showed no ophthalmopathy progression within 18 months was stable. Diagnoses used clinical symptoms, serum thyroxine and TRAb, thyroid ultrasound and orbital computed tomography. The PBMCs were sourced from fresh peripheral blood (less than 11 ml). The sequence came from an older woman with Graves' hyperthyroidism. The V call is TRBV6-9, the J call TRBJ1-4; D may be TRBD1 (5 bases). Input material: blood. CDR3 amino acids: CASSYQDGARDEKLFF. The CDR3 nucleotides are TGTGCCAGCAGTTACCAGGACGGGGCGCGGGATGAAAAACTGTTTTTT.